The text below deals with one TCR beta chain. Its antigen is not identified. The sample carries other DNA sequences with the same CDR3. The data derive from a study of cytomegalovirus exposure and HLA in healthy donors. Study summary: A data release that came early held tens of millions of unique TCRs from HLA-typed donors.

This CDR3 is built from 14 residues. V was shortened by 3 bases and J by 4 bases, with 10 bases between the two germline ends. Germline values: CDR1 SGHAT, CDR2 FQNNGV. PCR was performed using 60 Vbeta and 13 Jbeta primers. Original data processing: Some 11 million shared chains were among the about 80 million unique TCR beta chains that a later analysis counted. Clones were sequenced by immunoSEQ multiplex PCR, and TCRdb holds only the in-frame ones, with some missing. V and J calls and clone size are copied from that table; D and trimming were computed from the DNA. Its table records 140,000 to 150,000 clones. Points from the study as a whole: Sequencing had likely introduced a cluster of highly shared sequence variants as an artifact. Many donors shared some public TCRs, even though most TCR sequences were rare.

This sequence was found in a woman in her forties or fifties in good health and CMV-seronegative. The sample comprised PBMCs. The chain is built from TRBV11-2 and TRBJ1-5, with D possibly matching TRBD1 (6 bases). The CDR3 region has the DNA TGTGCCAGCAGCTTGGACAGCCCAAATCAGCCCCAGCATTTT. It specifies CASSLDSPNQPQHF.